This is a list of T cell receptor beta chains from one sample in a study of CD8+CD57+ T cells in acquired aplastic anemia. MiXCR, run by TCRdb on the reads, gives a single entry per CDR3 protein. Of under 200,000 distinct CDR3 sequences listed, under 70% are singletons. The sample consisted of sorted CD4+, CD8+, or CD8+CD57+ T cells (not recorded which) from PBMCs. All receptors derive from a human donor with severe aplastic anemia or a healthy control (not recorded which). Each CDR3 is given with its conserved first and last residue. Fields, in order: J gene, V gene, clone size, D gene, CDR3 DNA, CDR3 protein. D genes are given only for firm matches. Clone size is not always given. Where it is, it says once, few, many or a class for expanded clones.

j_call: TRBJ2-7; v_call: TRBV15; clone_size: .; d_call: TRBD2; cdr3_nt: TGTGCCACCAGCAGAGATAGAGGAATAGCGGGAGTACGCGACGAGCAGTACTTC; cdr3_aa: CATSRDRGIAGVRDEQYF
j_call: TRBJ1-6; v_call: TRBV30; clone_size: .; d_call: .; cdr3_nt: TGTGCCTGGAGTGTAACCGGACAGTATAATTCACCCCTCCACTTT; cdr3_aa: CAWSVTGQYNSPLHF
j_call: TRBJ2-7; v_call: TRBV20-1; clone_size: .; d_call: .; cdr3_nt: TGCAGTGCTAGAGATGACGGCCAGGTCTCCTACGAGCAGTACTTC; cdr3_aa: CSARDDGQVSYEQYF
j_call: TRBJ2-7; v_call: TRBV5-8; clone_size: .; d_call: TRBD1; cdr3_nt: TGTGCCAGCAGCGGATGGGGGCAGGGGGCAAACTACGAGCAGTACTTC; cdr3_aa: CASSGWGQGANYEQYF
j_call: TRBJ2-7; v_call: TRBV20-1; clone_size: .; d_call: TRBD1; cdr3_nt: TGCAGTGCTAGCGATTCGGGACAGGGTCACGAGCAGTACTTC; cdr3_aa: CSASDSGQGHEQYF
j_call: TRBJ1-2; v_call: TRBV19; clone_size: .; d_call: TRBD1; cdr3_nt: TGTGCCAGTGCGAACAGGGGAGGCTACACCTTC; cdr3_aa: CASANRGGYTF
j_call: TRBJ2-7; v_call: TRBV7-2; clone_size: once; d_call: .; cdr3_nt: TGTGCCAGCAGCGCCGACGACAGCTACGAGCAGTACTTC; cdr3_aa: CASSADDSYEQYF
j_call: TRBJ2-7; v_call: TRBV19; clone_size: .; d_call: .; cdr3_nt: TGTGCCAGTAGTATCGGGACGGGCTACGAGCAGTACTTC; cdr3_aa: CASSIGTGYEQYF
j_call: TRBJ1-2; v_call: TRBV28; clone_size: many; d_call: .; cdr3_nt: TGTGCCAGCAGTTACAGAGGAAATCACTATGGCTACACCTTC; cdr3_aa: CASSYRGNHYGYTF
j_call: TRBJ2-1; v_call: TRBV12-5; clone_size: many; d_call: TRBD2; cdr3_nt: TGTGCTAGTGGTTTGCAAGTACTAGCGGGGCAGCAGTTCTTC; cdr3_aa: CASGLQVLAGQQFF
j_call: TRBJ2-1; v_call: TRBV2; clone_size: .; d_call: .; cdr3_nt: TGTGCCGGCCGGAGGGGAAATGAGCAGTTCTTC; cdr3_aa: CAGRRGNEQFF
j_call: TRBJ1-5; v_call: TRBV20-1; clone_size: .; d_call: TRBD1; cdr3_nt: TGCAGTGCTAGGCAGGGGGGAACTAGCAATCAGCCCCAGCATTTT; cdr3_aa: CSARQGGTSNQPQHF
j_call: TRBJ1-1; v_call: TRBV5-1; clone_size: .; d_call: .; cdr3_nt: TGCGCCAGCCGATCGGCACCGTTGAACACTGAAGCTTTCTTT; cdr3_aa: CASRSAPLNTEAFF
j_call: TRBJ2-3; v_call: TRBV6-1; clone_size: many; d_call: .; cdr3_nt: TGTGCCAGCAGTGAAGGGGATCGCCTGAGGGATGGCACAGATACGCAGTATTTT; cdr3_aa: CASSEGDRLRDGTDTQYF
j_call: TRBJ2-7; v_call: TRBV20-1; clone_size: few; d_call: TRBD2; cdr3_nt: TGCAGTGCGCAAACTAGCGGGAGATACTACGAGCAGTACTTC; cdr3_aa: CSAQTSGRYYEQYF
j_call: TRBJ2-3; v_call: TRBV9; clone_size: once; d_call: .; cdr3_nt: TGTGCCAGCAGCGTAGAAGATACGCAGTATTTT; cdr3_aa: CASSVEDTQYF
j_call: TRBJ1-1; v_call: TRBV15; clone_size: .; d_call: .; cdr3_nt: TGTGCCACCTCGACAGTGAACACTGAAGCTTTCTTT; cdr3_aa: CATSTVNTEAFF
j_call: TRBJ2-1; v_call: TRBV9; clone_size: once; d_call: .; cdr3_nt: TGTGCCAGCAGTGCAGGTAGCTCCTACAATGAGCAGTTCTTC; cdr3_aa: CASSAGSSYNEQFF
j_call: TRBJ2-1; v_call: TRBV7-9; clone_size: many; d_call: TRBD2; cdr3_nt: TGTGCCACTGGGACTAGCGGGGGGAGGCCGGGTGAGCAGTTCTTC; cdr3_aa: CATGTSGGRPGEQFF